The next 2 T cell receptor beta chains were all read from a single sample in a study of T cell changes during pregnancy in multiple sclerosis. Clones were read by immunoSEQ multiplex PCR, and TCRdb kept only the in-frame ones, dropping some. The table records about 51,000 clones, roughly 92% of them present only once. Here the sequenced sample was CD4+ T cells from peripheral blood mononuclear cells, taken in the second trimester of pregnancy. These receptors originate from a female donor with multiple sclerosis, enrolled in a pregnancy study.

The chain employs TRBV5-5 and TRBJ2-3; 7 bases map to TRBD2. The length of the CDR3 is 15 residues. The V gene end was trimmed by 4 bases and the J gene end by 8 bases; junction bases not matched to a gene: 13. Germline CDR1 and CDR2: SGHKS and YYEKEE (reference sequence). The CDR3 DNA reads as TGTGCCAGCAGCCTACCAGGTGTTGGGGAGGGTACGCAGTATTTT. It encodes CASSLPGVGEGTQYF.

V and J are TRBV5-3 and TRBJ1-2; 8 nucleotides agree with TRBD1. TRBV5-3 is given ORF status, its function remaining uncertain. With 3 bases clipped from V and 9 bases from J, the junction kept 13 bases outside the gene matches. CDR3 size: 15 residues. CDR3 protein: CARSYRTGTGKRYTF. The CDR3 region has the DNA TGTGCCAGAAGCTATAGGACAGGGACGGGGAAGCGCTACACCTTC.